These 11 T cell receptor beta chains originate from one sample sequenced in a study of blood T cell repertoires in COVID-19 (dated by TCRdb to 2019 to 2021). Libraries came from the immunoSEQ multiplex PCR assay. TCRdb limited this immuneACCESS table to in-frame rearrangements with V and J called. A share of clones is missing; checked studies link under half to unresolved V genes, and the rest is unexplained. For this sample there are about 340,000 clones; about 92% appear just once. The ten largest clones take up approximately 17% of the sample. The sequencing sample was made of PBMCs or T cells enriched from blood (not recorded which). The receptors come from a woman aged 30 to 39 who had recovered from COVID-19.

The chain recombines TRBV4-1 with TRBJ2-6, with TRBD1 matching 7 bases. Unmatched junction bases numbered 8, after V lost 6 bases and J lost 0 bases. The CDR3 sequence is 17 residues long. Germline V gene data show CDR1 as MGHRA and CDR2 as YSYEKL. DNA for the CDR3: TGCGCCAGCAGTGCCGGGACAGCACGCTCTGGGGCCAACGTCCTGACTTTC. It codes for CASSAGTARSGANVLTF.

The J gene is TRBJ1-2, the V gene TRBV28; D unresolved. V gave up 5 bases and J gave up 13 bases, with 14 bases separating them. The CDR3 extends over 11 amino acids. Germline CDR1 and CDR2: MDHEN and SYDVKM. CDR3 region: CASSRGPSGTF. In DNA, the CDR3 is TGTGCCAGCAGTCGGGGTCCGTCCGGCACCTTC.

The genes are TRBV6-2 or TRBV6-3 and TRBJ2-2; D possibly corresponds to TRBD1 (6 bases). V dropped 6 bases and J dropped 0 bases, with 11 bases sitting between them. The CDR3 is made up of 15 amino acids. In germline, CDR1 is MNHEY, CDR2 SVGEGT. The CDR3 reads CASSRQAANTGELFF. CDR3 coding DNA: TGTGCCAGCAGCCGACAGGCCGCGAACACCGGGGAGCTGTTTTTT.

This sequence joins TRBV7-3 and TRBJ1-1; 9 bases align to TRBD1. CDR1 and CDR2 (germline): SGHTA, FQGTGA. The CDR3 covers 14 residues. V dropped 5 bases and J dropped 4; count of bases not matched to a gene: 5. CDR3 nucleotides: TGTGCCAGCAGCCAACAGGGGGCTGGCACTGAAGCTTTCTTT. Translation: CASSQQGAGTEAFF.

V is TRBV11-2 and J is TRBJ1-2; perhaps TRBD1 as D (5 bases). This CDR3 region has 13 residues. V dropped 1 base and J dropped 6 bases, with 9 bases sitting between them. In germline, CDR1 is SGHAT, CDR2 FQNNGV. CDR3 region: CASSLAQGHGYTF. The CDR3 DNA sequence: TGTGCCAGCAGCTTAGCCCAGGGTCATGGCTACACCTTC.

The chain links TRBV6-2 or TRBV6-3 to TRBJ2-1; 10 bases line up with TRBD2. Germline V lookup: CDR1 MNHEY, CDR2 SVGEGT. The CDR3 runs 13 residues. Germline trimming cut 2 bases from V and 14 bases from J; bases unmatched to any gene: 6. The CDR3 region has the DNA TGTGCCAGCAGTTACGGGCTAGCGGGGGCGAAGTTCTTC. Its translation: CASSYGLAGAKFF.

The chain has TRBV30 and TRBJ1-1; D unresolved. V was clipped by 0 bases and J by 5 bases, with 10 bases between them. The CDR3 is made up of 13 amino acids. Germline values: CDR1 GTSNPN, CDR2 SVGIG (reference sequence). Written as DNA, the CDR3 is TGTGCCTGGAGTGTACGGGTCGGTACTGAAGCTTTCTTT. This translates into CAWSVRVGTEAFF. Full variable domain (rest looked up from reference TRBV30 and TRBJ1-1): SQTIHQWPATLVQPVGSPLSLECTVEGTSNPNLYWYRQAAGRGLQLLFYSVGIGQISSEVPQNLSASRPQDRQFILSSKKLLLSDSGFYLCAWSVRVGTEAFFGQGTRLTVV.

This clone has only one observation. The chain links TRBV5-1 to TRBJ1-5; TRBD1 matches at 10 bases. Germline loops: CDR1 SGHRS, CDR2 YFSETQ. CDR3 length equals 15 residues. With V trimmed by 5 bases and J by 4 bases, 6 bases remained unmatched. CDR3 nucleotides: TGCGCCAGCAGTCCACGGACAGGGGGTAATCAGCCCCAGCATTTT. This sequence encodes CASSPRTGGNQPQHF. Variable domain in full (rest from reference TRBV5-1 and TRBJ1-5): KAGVTQTPRYLIKTRGQQVTLSCSPISGHRSVSWYQQTPGQGLQFLFEYFSETQRNKGNFPGRFSGRQFSNSRSEMNVSTLELGDSALYLCASSPRTGGNQPQHFGDGTRLSIL.

The CDR3 reads CASSVAGTGGASGANVLTF. CDR3 in DNA: TGTGCCAGCAGCGTAGCCGGGACAGGGGGCGCCTCAGGGGCCAACGTCCTGACTTTC. The V gene is TRBV9, the J gene TRBJ2-6; 12 nucleotides agree with TRBD1. The V gene's germline CDR1 is SGDLS and CDR2 YYNGEE. Trimming took 0 bases from V and 4 from J; bases not matched to a gene: 8. The CDR3 loop spans 19 amino acids.

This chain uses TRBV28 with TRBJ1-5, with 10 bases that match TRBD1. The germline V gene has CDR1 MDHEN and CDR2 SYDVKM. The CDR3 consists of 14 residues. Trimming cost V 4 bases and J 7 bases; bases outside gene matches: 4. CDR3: CASSSQTGGQPQHF. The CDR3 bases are TGTGCCAGCAGTTCACAGACAGGGGGCCAGCCCCAGCATTTT.

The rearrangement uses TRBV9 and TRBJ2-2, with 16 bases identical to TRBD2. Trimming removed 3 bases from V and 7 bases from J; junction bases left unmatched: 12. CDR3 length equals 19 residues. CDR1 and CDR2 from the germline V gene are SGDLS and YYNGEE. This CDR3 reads CASSAEPGLAGGYHGELFF. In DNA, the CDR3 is TGTGCCAGCAGCGCGGAACCGGGACTAGCGGGAGGGTACCACGGGGAGCTGTTTTTT.